This section outlines one TCR beta chain sequence together with its context. No antigen is known for it. Libraries were prepared by immunoSEQ multiplex PCR; TCRdb keeps only in-frame clonotypes and omits some of them. This table has fewer than 200,000 clones, around 94% appearing once. The sample originates from a study of T cell responses to AZD1222 COVID-19 vaccine. On the study more broadly: The study pooled second doses at about 4 or about 12 weeks. The study's findings and limits: At baseline, seropositivity was found in only 5 to 7 AZD1222 recipients. Reportedly, close to half of spike-specific TCRs are directed against unmutated variant regions.

CDR3 length: 15 residues. Trimming took 6 bases from V and 1 from J, leaving 15 bases between them. From germline, CDR1 is MNHEY and CDR2 SVGAGI. The clonotype was recovered from an adult in good health. The sequenced sample was peripheral blood, obtained on day 0 of AZD1222 vaccination. The J gene is TRBJ1-2, the V gene TRBV6-5; maybe TRBD1 (6 bases). The CDR3 coding sequence is TGTGCCAGCAGGGACGGACAGTACTTTAACTATGGCTACACCTTC. It translates to CASRDGQYFNYGYTF.